Following are 8 T cell receptor beta chains from one sample sequenced in a study of shared clonotypes between healthy human individuals. Assay used: immunoSEQ multiplex PCR; TCRdb lists only in-frame clones, some missing. Among 300,000 to 350,000 clones listed, more than 60% were seen once. Material: memory CD4+ T cells sorted from blood. The subset: CD45RA-negative fraction. These receptor sequences come from a man aged 30 to 45 in good health.

The V and J genes are TRBV29-1 and TRBJ2-1; no clear D gene. With 3 bases removed from V and 15 bases from J, the gap between germline ends came to 9 bases. This CDR3 has 9 amino acids. Germline V gene sequence: CDR1 SQVTM, CDR2 ANQGSEA. The CDR3, as DNA: TGCAGCGTTGAGGCGAGCCCGTTCTTC. This codes for CSVEASPFF.

V and J are TRBV5-1 and TRBJ2-5, with D tentatively TRBD1 (6 bases). CDR1 SGHRS and CDR2 YFSETQ come from the germline V gene. This CDR3 has 15 amino acids. V lost 0 bases to trimming and J lost 2 bases, with 11 bases between them. The CDR3 spells CASSLGAGDQETQYF. The CDR3 nucleotides are TGCGCCAGCAGCTTGGGCGCAGGGGATCAAGAGACCCAGTACTTC.

The chain is built from TRBV9 and TRBJ2-7; D possibly corresponds to TRBD2 (5 bases). CDR3 length equals 13 residues. Trimming stripped 0 bases from V and 6 bases from J, with 10 bases between. From germline, CDR1 is SGDLS and CDR2 YYNGEE. The CDR3 DNA reads as TGTGCCAGCAGCGTAGGGACTCTTGCCGAGCAGTACTTC. As protein: CASSVGTLAEQYF.

The chain employs TRBV5-4 and TRBJ2-5; TRBD2 matches 8 bases. With the DNA end fitting TRBJ2-7 better, the J assignment may be wrong. The germline CDR1 and CDR2 sequences are SGHNT and YYREEE (reference sequence). The CDR3 sequence is 16 residues long. CDR3 loop: CASSRSGAGGFNEQYF. The CDR3 bases are TGTGCCAGCAGCCGCTCCGGCGCGGGAGGTTTCAACGAGCAGTACTTC.

The chain links TRBV6-1 to TRBJ2-1, with TRBD1 as a possible D gene (6 bases). Germline V gene data show CDR1 as MNHNS and CDR2 as SASEGT. This CDR3 has 14 amino acids. V was clipped by 7 bases and J by 0 bases, with 10 bases between them. CDR3 sequence: CASTPGDSYNEQFF. The CDR3 nucleotides read TGTGCCAGCACACCAGGGGACTCCTACAATGAGCAGTTCTTC.

About this clone: The sample has other DNA sequences that encode this CDR3 too. The chain combines TRBV5-4 with TRBJ2-2; D is undetermined. Germline-derived CDR1 and CDR2 are SGHNT and YYREEE (reference sequence). V lost 4 bases to trimming and J lost 1 base, with 5 bases between them. This CDR3 is 13 amino acids long. CDR3 bases: TGTGCCAGCAGCCAACAGAACACCGGGGAGCTGTTTTTT. Translation: CASSQQNTGELFF.

This clone was recorded only once. The chain combines TRBV13 with TRBJ2-7, with 13 bases lining up with TRBD2. Germline trimming cut 5 bases from V and 5 bases from J; bases unmatched to any gene: 6. The CDR3 is made up of 15 amino acids. CDR1 and CDR2 (germline): PRHDT, FYEKMQ (reference sequence). Here the CDR3 DNA reads TGTGCCAGCAGCCCGCCGGGACTAGCGGGACACGAGCAGTACTTC. Translation gives CASSPPGLAGHEQYF.

The rearrangement joins TRBV13 to TRBJ2-3; 12 nucleotides match TRBD2. The germline CDR1 and CDR2 sequences are PRHDT and FYEKMQ (reference sequence). Unmatched junction bases numbered 4, after V lost 4 bases and J lost 2 bases. The length of the CDR3 is 16 residues. The CDR3 bases are TGTGCCAGCAGCTCCGGGACTAGCGGGCCCACAGATACGCAGTATTTT. Protein: CASSSGTSGPTDTQYF.